The clone carrying this TCR beta chain was observed a single time. The CDR3 has 15 residues. CDR1 is MDHEN, CDR2 SYDVKM, per germline. Trimming cost V 5 bases and J 2 bases, with 15 bases left between them. Data came from immunoSEQ multiplex PCR; TCRdb stores just in-frame clones and leaves some out. The profile shows roughly 200,000 clones, around 94% of them singletons. This sample is drawn from a study of control samples from healthy donors and cancer patients. The receptor was derived from a man between 50 and 59 years old in good health. The V and J genes are TRBV28 and TRBJ1-1; a weak D match, TRBD1 (5 bases). Sequenced material: blood. The CDR3 region is CASSVTPTGNTEAFF. In DNA, the CDR3 is TGTGCCAGCAGTGTAACTCCCACAGGTAACACTGAAGCTTTCTTT.